This T cell receptor beta chain was sequenced during a study of cytomegalovirus exposure and HLA in healthy donors. Primers for the PCR totalled 60 Vbeta and 13 Jbeta. This table comes from immunoSEQ multiplex PCR, and its TCRdb copy is limited to in-frame clones, with some not included. This sample has 150,000 to 160,000 clones, with 65% to 80% found just once. J lost 3 bases, V lost 6 bases, and 2 bases had no gene match. Germline V CDR1 and CDR2: MNHEY, SVGAGI. The CDR3 spans 14 residues. The chain joins TRBV6-5 to TRBJ2-7, with 13 bases fitting TRBD2. This sequence originates from a woman in her forties in good health and CMV-seronegative. Sequenced sample: PBMCs. The CDR3 protein is CASSRLAGGYEQYF. The CDR3 bases are TGTGCCAGCAGCAGACTAGCGGGAGGCTACGAGCAGTACTTC.